A selection of T cell receptor beta chains follows, all from one sample in a study of blood T cell repertoires in COVID-19. Generated by immunoSEQ multiplex PCR, the TCRdb table keeps only in-frame clones and is missing some. The table records about 210,000 clones, over 75% of them present only once. The sequencing sample was made of PBMCs or T cells enriched from blood (not recorded which). The receptor set was obtained from a man aged 25 to 40 in a cohort exposed to, infected with or recovered from COVID-19 (not recorded which). The CDR3 runs from the conserved cysteine through the conserved F or W. A D gene is named only where the DNA matches it firmly. Size values are once, few and many counts, or a class for expanded clones, and some rows have none.

abundance	j_gene	d_gene	v_gene	CDR3aa	CDR3nt
-	TRBJ1-1	-	TRBV5-1	CASSLVGLTRGATEAFF	TGCGCCAGCAGCTTGGTTGGTCTAACTCGTGGGGCCACTGAAGCTTTCTTT
-	TRBJ2-1	TRBD2	TRBV18	CASSLGLAGNEQFF	TGTGCCAGCTCACTGGGACTAGCGGGAAATGAGCAGTTCTTC
-	TRBJ1-2	TRBD1	TRBV5-5	CASSPGQGVNYGYTF	TGTGCCAGCAGCCCCGGACAGGGGGTTAACTATGGCTACACCTTC
-	TRBJ2-3	-	TRBV27	CASSLGPTSTDTQYF	TGTGCCAGCAGTTTAGGCCCGACTAGCACAGATACGCAGTATTTT
-	TRBJ1-2	-	TRBV5-4	CASSRETGLASF	TGTGCCAGCAGTCGCGAGACAGGACTTGCTTCCTTC
-	TRBJ2-7	-	TRBV6-1	CASSEARGLPTYEQYF	TGTGCCAGCAGTGAAGCGCGAGGTCTTCCAACCTACGAGCAGTACTTC
-	TRBJ2-2	-	TRBV6-4	CASSEDSGVTGELFF	TGTGCCAGCAGTGAGGATTCAGGGGTGACCGGGGAGCTGTTTTTT
once	TRBJ2-5	TRBD2	TRBV6-5	CASSYFGLGVGTQYF	TGTGCCAGCAGTTACTTCGGACTAGGCGTCGGGACCCAGTACTTC
-	TRBJ1-1	TRBD1	TRBV9	CASSVGTGWNTEAFF	TGTGCCAGCAGCGTGGGGACAGGCTGGAACACTGAAGCTTTCTTT
-	TRBJ1-2	-	TRBV29-1	CSVEESSVWFSNYGYTF	TGCAGCGTTGAAGAATCCTCAGTTTGGTTTTCTAACTATGGCTACACCTTC
-	TRBJ2-7	TRBD2	TRBV15	CATSREASYEQYF	TGTGCCACCTCCCGGGAGGCGTCCTACGAGCAGTACTTC
-	TRBJ1-2	-	TRBV7-9	CASSLARTGPDYGYTF	TGTGCCAGCAGCTTAGCCCGAACAGGGCCGGACTATGGCTACACCTTC
once	TRBJ1-1	-	TRBV19	CASSIGLSMNTEAFF	TGTGCCAGTAGTATAGGTCTGAGTATGAACACTGAAGCTTTCTTT
-	TRBJ2-3	TRBD2	TRBV7-9	CASSLRTSGRTDTQYF	TGTGCCAGCAGCTTACGGACTAGCGGGCGCACAGATACGCAGTATTTT
-	TRBJ1-4	-	TRBV4-3	CASSQDLQGTNEKLFF	TGCGCCAGCAGCCAAGATCTACAGGGAACTAATGAAAAACTGTTTTTT
-	TRBJ2-7	TRBD2	TRBV7-2	CASTKRTSRAYEQYF	TGTGCCAGCACCAAGCGGACTAGCAGGGCCTACGAGCAGTACTTC
-	TRBJ2-1	-	TRBV28	CASKTVLEQFF	TGTGCCAGCAAGACAGTCCTTGAGCAGTTCTTC
-	TRBJ1-5	-	TRBV6-5	CASSYSSGQPQHF	TGTGCCAGCAGTTACTCGAGCGGGCAGCCCCAGCATTTT
once	TRBJ2-1	TRBD2	TRBV27	CASSLSGANEQFF	TGTGCCAGCAGTTTAAGCGGGGCTAATGAGCAGTTCTTC
few	TRBJ2-2	TRBD1	TRBV15	CATSQATGMITGELFF	TGTGCCACCAGCCAAGCGACAGGGATGATCACCGGGGAGCTGTTTTTT
-	TRBJ1-3	-	TRBV9	CASSVAATGGNTIYF	TGTGCCAGCAGCGTAGCAGCGACGGGTGGAAACACCATATATTTT
-	TRBJ2-7	-	TRBV7-3	CASSPLWWGPSYEQYF	TGTGCCAGCAGCCCACTATGGTGGGGGCCTTCCTACGAGCAGTACTTC
-	TRBJ2-1	-	TRBV9	CASSVKLYNEQFF	TGTGCCAGCAGCGTAAAACTTTACAATGAGCAGTTCTTC
-	TRBJ2-2	TRBD1	TRBV5-1	CASSLPGTDTGELFF	TGCGCCAGCAGCTTACCCGGGACAGACACCGGGGAGCTGTTTTTT
-	TRBJ1-3	-	TRBV14	CASRLGGRPVSGNTIYF	TGTGCCAGCAGACTGGGAGGGCGGCCTGTCTCTGGAAACACCATATATTTT
-	TRBJ2-7	-	TRBV6-4	CAILGRRDWLGCEQYF	TGTGCCATCCTGGGCAGGAGGGACTGGCTAGGCTGCGAGCAGTACTTC
-	TRBJ1-1	TRBD1	TRBV29-1	CSVQSTGLNTEAFF	TGCAGCGTTCAATCGACAGGGTTGAACACTGAAGCTTTCTTT
-	TRBJ1-1	-	TRBV6-5	CASFDKSSGTEAFF	TGTGCCAGCTTTGACAAATCCTCAGGTACTGAAGCTTTCTTT
-	TRBJ2-7	TRBD2	TRBV27	CASSFSPSGSSYEQYF	TGTGCCAGCAGTTTTTCCCCTAGCGGGAGCTCCTACGAGCAGTACTTC
once	TRBJ2-2	TRBD1	TRBV27	CASSETGGGTGELFF	TGTGCCAGCAGTGAGACAGGGGGCGGGACCGGGGAGCTGTTTTTT
-	TRBJ1-1	-	TRBV28	CASSRAWAGSPEAFF	TGTGCCAGCAGCCGAGCGTGGGCAGGGTCTCCTGAAGCTTTCTTT
-	TRBJ2-1	-	TRBV7-3	CASSISRDNEQFF	TGTGCCAGCAGCATTAGCAGAGACAATGAGCAGTTCTTC
-	TRBJ2-2	-	TRBV7-3	CASSLGPSELFF	TGTGCCAGCAGTCTTGGCCCTTCGGAGCTGTTTTTT
-	TRBJ1-3	-	TRBV7-8	CASRQSTVGNTIYF	TGTGCCAGCCGCCAAAGCACGGTTGGAAACACCATATATTTT
-	TRBJ2-1	TRBD2	TRBV7-9	CASSLASSGRLGNEQFF	TGTGCCAGCAGCTTAGCGTCTAGCGGGAGGTTGGGCAATGAGCAGTTCTTC
-	TRBJ2-2	-	TRBV23-1	CATPRSEGENTGELFF	TGCGCCACCCCAAGGAGTGAGGGAGAAAACACCGGGGAGCTGTTTTTT
-	TRBJ2-1	TRBD2	TRBV7-6	CASSPKGRGTSGSNEQFF	TGTGCCAGCAGCCCTAAGGGGCGGGGGACTAGCGGGAGCAATGAGCAGTTCTTC
-	TRBJ2-3	TRBD2	TRBV27	CASSLDLRTRDRTDTQYF	TGTGCCAGCAGTTTAGACCTCCGGACTAGAGATCGAACAGATACGCAGTATTTT
-	TRBJ2-1	TRBD2	TRBV28	CASSISPGLAFNEQFF	TGTGCCAGCAGCATCTCTCCGGGACTAGCTTTCAATGAGCAGTTCTTC
-	TRBJ1-6	TRBD1	TRBV7-8	CASSNDGGTGSNSPLHF	TGTGCCAGCAGCAACGATGGGGGGACAGGGAGTAATTCACCCCTCCACTTT
-	TRBJ2-7	TRBD2	TRBV28	CASAPSGTSYEQYF	TGTGCCAGCGCACCCTCCGGGACTAGCTACGAGCAGTACTTC
-	TRBJ2-1	TRBD1	TRBV27	CAVRPSWDRKYNEQFF	TGTGCCGTTAGACCTAGTTGGGACAGGAAGTACAATGAGCAGTTCTTC
once	TRBJ1-5	TRBD1	TRBV28	CASSLRGLGNQPQHF	TGTGCCAGCAGTTTAAGGGGGCTCGGCAATCAGCCCCAGCATTTT
-	TRBJ2-7	TRBD1	TRBV4-3	CASSATGGAYEQYF	TGCGCCAGCAGTGCGACAGGGGGGGCCTACGAGCAGTACTTC
-	TRBJ1-2	-	TRBV28	CASSERVWTLLYGYTF	TGTGCCAGCAGTGAAAGGGTTTGGACTTTGCTATATGGCTACACCTTC
-	TRBJ2-6	TRBD1	TRBV28	CASFRTGGTSGANVLTF	TGTGCCAGCTTCAGGACAGGGGGTACCTCTGGGGCCAACGTCCTGACTTTC
-	TRBJ2-1	TRBD2	TRBV11-2	CASHRTSQRNEQFF	TGTGCCAGCCATAGGACTAGCCAACGGAATGAGCAGTTCTTC